One T cell receptor beta chain is described in this entry. The data originate from a study of control samples from healthy donors and cancer patients. Data came from immunoSEQ multiplex PCR; TCRdb stores just in-frame clones and leaves some out. Of about 130,000 clones listed, approximately 92% are singletons. Germline V gene lookup returns CDR1 SEHNR and CDR2 FQNEAQ (reference sequence). Trimming took off 0 bases at V and 4 bases at J, with 7 bases between the two ends. This CDR3 has 14 amino acids. This sequence joins TRBV7-9 and TRBJ2-1; possible D gene TRBD2, 5 bases. This receptor was taken from an elderly man with head and neck cancer. The source material was PBMCs. As DNA, the CDR3 is TGTGCCAGCAGCTTAGCTTCGGGATACAATGAGCAGTTCTTC. This gives the protein CASSLASGYNEQFF.